This TCR beta chain emerged from a study of cytotoxic CD8 clonotypes in ibrutinib-treated CLL. Trimming removed 2 bases from V and 1 base from J, with 6 bases in between. This CDR3 is built from 15 residues. Germline V gene lookup returns CDR1 SEHNR and CDR2 FQNEAQ (reference sequence). TCRdb's table, derived via immunoSEQ multiplex PCR, lists solely in-frame clones and lacks some. The repertoire includes about 160,000 clones, 81% of them detected once, and roughly 1.9% sits in the top ten. The gene calls are TRBV7-9 and TRBJ2-6; D unclear. This material consisted of PBMCs, taken after 12 months of ibrutinib treatment. The origin of this receptor is a human donor with chronic lymphocytic leukemia. The DNA of the CDR3 is TGTGCCAGCAGCTTATTGTCTTCTGGGGCCAACGTCCTGACTTTC. Its protein is CASSLLSSGANVLTF.